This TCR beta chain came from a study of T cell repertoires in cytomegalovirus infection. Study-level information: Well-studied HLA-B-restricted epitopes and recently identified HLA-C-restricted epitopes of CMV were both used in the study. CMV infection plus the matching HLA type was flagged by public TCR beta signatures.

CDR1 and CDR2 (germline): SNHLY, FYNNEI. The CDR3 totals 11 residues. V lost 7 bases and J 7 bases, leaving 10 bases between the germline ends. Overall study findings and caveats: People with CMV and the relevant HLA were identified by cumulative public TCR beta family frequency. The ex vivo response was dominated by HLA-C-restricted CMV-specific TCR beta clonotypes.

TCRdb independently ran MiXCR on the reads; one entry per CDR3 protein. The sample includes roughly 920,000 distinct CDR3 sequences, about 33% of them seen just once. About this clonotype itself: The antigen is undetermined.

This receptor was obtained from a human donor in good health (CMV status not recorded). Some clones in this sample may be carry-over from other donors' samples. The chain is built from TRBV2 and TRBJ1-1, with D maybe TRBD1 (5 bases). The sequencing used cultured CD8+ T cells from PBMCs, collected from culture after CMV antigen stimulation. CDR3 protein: CASTGGVEAFF. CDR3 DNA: TGTGCCAGCACTGGGGGTGTTGAAGCTTTCTTT.